This T cell receptor (beta chain) appears in the sequencing data of a study of T cell changes during pregnancy in multiple sclerosis. Clones were sequenced by immunoSEQ multiplex PCR, and TCRdb holds only the in-frame ones, with some missing. The sample contains around 54,000 clones, about nine tenths of which appear only once. This CDR3 is built from 16 residues. V was clipped by 3 bases and J by 6 bases; unmatched bases: 11. Germline V lookup: CDR1 LNHNV, CDR2 YYDKDF (reference sequence). This clonotype originated in a female donor in good health, enrolled as a control in a pregnancy study. The chain has TRBV15 and TRBJ1-2; 9 positions match TRBD1. Sequences were derived from CD4+ T cells from peripheral blood mononuclear cells, sampled after pregnancy. The CDR3 region has the DNA TGTGCCACCAGCAGGGGGACAGGGACTTTTATAGATGGCTACACCTTC. It specifies CATSRGTGTFIDGYTF.